The 25 T cell receptor beta chains below were found in one sample sequenced in a study of cytotoxic CD8 clonotypes in ibrutinib-treated CLL. Libraries were prepared by immunoSEQ multiplex PCR; TCRdb keeps only in-frame clonotypes and omits some of them. The table records hundreds of thousands of clones, 70% to 80% of them present only once. This material consisted of PBMCs, taken before ibrutinib treatment. These receptors were obtained from a human donor with chronic lymphocytic leukemia.

This clone was found a few times. This chain joins TRBV27 and TRBJ2-3, with TRBD2 identical over 8 bases. The CDR3 runs 15 residues. The germline gives CDR1 MNHEY, CDR2 SMNVEV (reference sequence). Unmatched junction bases numbered 3, after V lost 1 base and J lost 3 bases. CDR3: CASSLWSSGTDTQYF. The CDR3 nucleotides are TGTGCCAGCAGTTTATGGTCTAGCGGGACAGATACGCAGTATTTT.

The gene calls are TRBV28 and TRBJ1-2, with a tentative D call TRBD1 (6 bases). This CDR3 spans 14 amino acids. Trimming shortened V by 6 bases and J by 4 bases, and 15 bases separated the two germline ends. Germline loops: CDR1 MDHEN, CDR2 SYDVKM. This CDR3 reads CASRRPGGGYGYTF. The CDR3 DNA follows: TGTGCCAGCAGACGCCCCGGGGGCGGCTATGGCTACACCTTC.

The rearrangement joins TRBV7-2 to TRBJ2-1, with TRBD2 matching over 7 bases. Germline V CDR1 and CDR2: SGHTA, FQGNSA. The J segment lost 3 bases and the V segment lost 1 base, leaving 3 bases of the junction unmatched. The CDR3 contains 15 residues. The CDR3 spells CASSLGAGFYNEQFF. The CDR3 coding sequence is TGTGCCAGCAGCTTAGGAGCGGGATTCTACAATGAGCAGTTCTTC.

This clone was seen a single time. The gene calls are TRBV19 and TRBJ2-3, with unresolved D. Deletions cut 0 bases from V and 6 bases from J, with 4 bases between. Per the germline V gene, CDR1 is LNHDA and CDR2 is SQIVND (reference sequence). This CDR3 has 12 residues. The CDR3 DNA reads as TGTGCCAGTAGTATAGAACAGGATACGCAGTATTTT. Its translation: CASSIEQDTQYF.

The count of this clone is one. The chain combines TRBV30 with TRBJ1-3; D might be TRBD1 (5 bases). Germline V gene data show CDR1 as GTSNPN and CDR2 as SVGIG (reference sequence). This CDR3 has 16 amino acids. Trimming pared 0 bases from V and 0 bases from J, leaving 12 bases between. The CDR3 nucleotides are TGTGCCTGGAGTGTAGGGACCGCATTCTCTGGAAACACCATATATTTT. As protein: CAWSVGTAFSGNTIYF.

The genes are TRBV9 and TRBJ2-1, with 10 bases identical to TRBD1. V trimming: 3 bases; J trimming: 12 bases; junction bases outside the gene matches: 9. The CDR3 consists of 14 residues. The germline V gene encodes CDR1 SGDLS and CDR2 YYNGEE. The chain's CDR3 is CASSEDRGAPAQFF. The CDR3 DNA reads as TGTGCCAGCAGCGAGGACAGGGGGGCCCCGGCGCAGTTCTTC. Based on the CDR3 plus reference TRBV9 and TRBJ2-1, the full variable domain is DSGVTQTPKHLITATGQRVTLRCSPRSGDLSVYWYQQSLDQGLQFLIQYYNGEERAKGNILERFSAQQFPDLHSELNLSSLELGDSALYFCASSEDRGAPAQFFGPGTRLTVL.

The gene calls are TRBV15 and TRBJ2-3; a possible D gene is TRBD2 (6 bases). Per the germline V gene, CDR1 is LNHNV and CDR2 is YYDKDF (reference sequence). The CDR3 runs to 17 residues. V shed 5 bases and J shed 3 bases, with 21 bases lying between them. The CDR3 sequence is CATSAQGLGTNTDTQYF. Written as DNA, the CDR3 is TGTGCCACCAGCGCCCAGGGACTTGGAACCAATACAGATACGCAGTATTTT. Using reference TRBV15 and TRBJ2-3 for the parts outside the CDR3, the full variable domain is DAMVIQNPRYQVTQFGKPVTLSCSQTLNHNVMYWYQQKSSQAPKLLFHYYDKDFNNEADTPDNFQSRRPNTSFCFLDIRSPGLGDTAMYLCATSAQGLGTNTDTQYFGPGTRLTVL.

This chain links TRBV11-2 with TRBJ2-3; no reliable D call. The CDR3 runs to 14 residues. Germline V gene data show CDR1 as SGHAT and CDR2 as FQNNGV. V gave up 4 bases and J gave up 1 base, with 9 bases separating them. CDR3 protein: CASSYLAGTDTQYF. CDR3 sequence (DNA): TGTGCCAGCAGCTACTTGGCCGGCACAGATACGCAGTATTTT.

This clone was seen only a few times. The CDR3 DNA reads as TGTGCCAGCAGTAGGGGGACAGGGGGCTACGAGCAGTACTTC. It encodes CASSRGTGGYEQYF. The chain joins TRBV27 to TRBJ2-7; 11 bases align to TRBD1. Germline V gene lookup returns CDR1 MNHEY and CDR2 SMNVEV (reference sequence). V dropped 5 bases and J dropped 3; count of bases not matched to a gene: 3. CDR3 length: 14 residues.

This clone was picked up a small number of times. The genes are TRBV30 and TRBJ1-1; D unclear. Germline loops: CDR1 GTSNPN, CDR2 SVGIG (reference sequence). The V gene lost 2 bases and the J gene lost 2 bases, with 6 bases spanning the gap. CDR3 length equals 12 residues. The chain's CDR3 is CAWSPLNTEAFF. CDR3 coding DNA: TGTGCCTGGAGTCCCCTTAACACTGAAGCTTTCTTT.

The J gene is TRBJ1-2, the V gene TRBV29-1; no firm D call. Deletions cut 3 bases from V and 1 base from J, with 15 bases between. The CDR3 length is 15 residues. CDR1 and CDR2 (germline): SQVTM, ANQGSEA. The CDR3 nucleotides are TGCAGCGTTGACGCTGGCACATATTATAACTATGGCTACACCTTC. This gives the protein CSVDAGTYYNYGYTF.

This clone was seen only once. V is TRBV5-6 and J is TRBJ2-5; 9 nucleotides agree with TRBD1. The germline V gene has CDR1 SGHDT and CDR2 YYEEEE. V was pared by 0 bases and J by 2 bases, with 2 bases of the junction left unmatched. The CDR3 runs 15 residues. The CDR3 DNA follows: TGTGCCAGCAGCTTGGTGGGGACAGGGCAAGAGACCCAGTACTTC. Its translation is CASSLVGTGQETQYF.

This clone has only a few counts. The chain is built from TRBV4-1 and TRBJ1-5, with 9 bases aligning to TRBD1. Per the germline V gene, CDR1 is MGHRA and CDR2 is YSYEKL. Germline trimming cut 1 base from V and 7 bases from J; bases unmatched to any gene: 5. CDR3 length: 15 residues. The CDR3 protein is CASSQAGQGGQPQHF. The CDR3 DNA follows: TGCGCCAGCAGCCAAGCGGGACAGGGAGGCCAGCCCCAGCATTTT.

J is TRBJ1-3 and V is TRBV9; D might be TRBD1 (6 bases). The germline V gene has CDR1 SGDLS and CDR2 YYNGEE. CDR3 length: 14 residues. The germline V and J ends were trimmed by 4 bases and 2 bases, with 10 bases remaining between them. CDR3 in DNA: TGTGCCAGCAGCAAAAGACAGGCTGGAAACACCATATATTTT. The encoded protein is CASSKRQAGNTIYF.

The chain couples TRBV2 to TRBJ1-2; a weak D match, TRBD1 (6 bases). There are 14 residues in the CDR3. The V gene's germline CDR1 is SNHLY and CDR2 FYNNEI. With 6 bases removed from V and 2 bases from J, the gap between germline ends came to 13 bases. CDR3 nucleotide sequence: TGTGCCAGCAGCGACAGGAGCAAGAACTATGGCTACACCTTC. Translated: CASSDRSKNYGYTF.

This clone occurred once. The V and J genes are TRBV2 and TRBJ1-2; 7 bases align to TRBD1. CDR3 length: 14 residues. Germline V gives CDR1 SNHLY, CDR2 FYNNEI. The trim removed 6 bases at V and 6 bases at J, leaving 10 bases unmatched. CDR3 sequence reads: CASRSAEGANGYTF. CDR3 coding DNA: TGTGCCAGCAGATCAGCGGAGGGGGCGAATGGCTACACCTTC.

This clone has only one observation. The V gene is TRBV27, the J gene TRBJ2-7; 7 bases fit TRBD2. CDR1 is MNHEY, CDR2 SMNVEV, per germline (reference sequence). CDR3 length: 15 amino acids. The junction had 6 bases not matched to a gene; V was cut back by 2 bases and J by 2 bases. CDR3 sequence (DNA): TGTGCCAGCAGTTTAGGGCTAGCGGTAGCCTACGAGCAGTACTTC. This encodes CASSLGLAVAYEQYF.

CDR3 region: CASSAQSSSYNEQFF. CDR3 DNA: TGTGCCAGCAGTGCCCAATCGAGCTCCTACAATGAGCAGTTCTTC. V is TRBV2 and J is TRBJ2-1; no clear D. V was pared by 4 bases and J by 0 bases, with 10 bases between. This CDR3 spans 15 amino acids. From germline, CDR1 is SNHLY and CDR2 FYNNEI.

The rearrangement uses TRBV5-1 and TRBJ1-2, with TRBD1 as a possible D gene (6 bases). V dropped 4 bases and J dropped 2 bases, with 21 bases sitting between them. The length of the CDR3 is 17 residues. In germline, CDR1 is SGHRS, CDR2 YFSETQ. Written as DNA, the CDR3 is TGCGCCAGCAGCCATAGAAACGTCGGGACAAAGAACTATGGCTACACCTTC. This encodes CASSHRNVGTKNYGYTF.

The chain recombines TRBV5-1 with TRBJ1-2, with 9 bases identical to TRBD1. V trimming: 9 bases; J trimming: 5 bases; junction bases outside the gene matches: 8. The CDR3 spans 13 residues. CDR1 and CDR2 (germline): SGHRS, YFSETQ. The chain's CDR3 is CATDTGGGYGYTF. The CDR3 DNA is TGCGCCACGGATACAGGGGGCGGATATGGCTACACCTTC.

The chain combines TRBV28 with TRBJ2-1; 11 nucleotides agree with TRBD2. CDR3 length: 15 residues. The V and J ends lost 6 bases and 7 bases, in that order; junction bases with no gene match: 8. Germline CDR1 MDHEN, CDR2 SYDVKM. Here the CDR3 DNA reads TGTGCCAGCAGACCAACTAGCGGGAGTGGTAATGAGCAGTTCTTC. Its translation: CASRPTSGSGNEQFF.

This chain connects TRBV2 to TRBJ2-4; no clear D. The ends were cut back, 4 bases at V and 1 base at J, with 11 bases in the middle. This CDR3 has 15 amino acids. CDR1 is SNHLY and CDR2 is FYNNEI in the germline V gene. The chain's CDR3 is CASSAVPGAKNIQYF. For the CDR3, the DNA is TGTGCCAGCAGTGCCGTGCCCGGGGCCAAAAACATTCAGTACTTC.

This rearrangement joins TRBV28 to TRBJ2-1; 8 bases map to TRBD2. The CDR3 is 16 residues long. In germline, CDR1 is MDHEN, CDR2 SYDVKM. Unmatched junction bases numbered 7, after V lost 2 bases and J lost 4 bases. The DNA for the CDR3 is TGTGCCAGCAGTTTAATCAGAACTAGCGGTTACAATGAGCAGTTCTTC. It specifies CASSLIRTSGYNEQFF.

The chain recombines TRBV7-9 with TRBJ1-1; the match to TRBD1 covers 9 bases. This CDR3 is built from 14 residues. V lost 1 base, J lost 4 bases, and 1 base stayed unmatched. Germline values: CDR1 SEHNR, CDR2 FQNEAQ (reference sequence). CDR3 sequence reads: CASSLVTGGTEAFF. The CDR3 region has the DNA TGTGCCAGCAGCTTAGTGACAGGGGGCACTGAAGCTTTCTTT. Combining the CDR3 with reference TRBV7-9 and TRBJ1-1 gives the whole variable domain DTGVSQNPRHKITKRGQNVTFRCDPISEHNRLYWYRQTLGQGPEFLTYFQNEAQLEKSRLLSDRFSAERPKGSFSTLEIQRTEQGDSAMYLCASSLVTGGTEAFFGQGTRLTVV.

V gene TRBV4-3 combines with J gene TRBJ2-1, with TRBD2 identical over 15 bases. Germline V gene lookup returns CDR1 LGHNA and CDR2 YSLEER. This CDR3 is 17 amino acids long. After removal of 3 bases from V and 3 bases from J, the junction contained 3 bases not matched to a gene. For the CDR3, the DNA is TGCGCCAGCAGCCAGGGACTAGCGGGAGGTTTCTACAATGAGCAGTTCTTC. Translation gives CASSQGLAGGFYNEQFF.